This T cell receptor (beta chain) was found in a study of cytomegalovirus exposure and HLA in healthy donors. J was trimmed by 7 bases and V by 6 bases; bases with no gene match: 9. The CDR3 loop spans 13 amino acids. Germline CDR1 ENHRY, CDR2 SYGVKD. Details on this clone: The antigen remains undetermined.

Both 60 Vbeta primers and 13 Jbeta primers went into the PCR. Profiled with immunoSEQ multiplex PCR; TCRdb holds only in-frame clones, not every one. The sample carries under 200,000 clones, 75% to 90% recorded once. Findings of the study overall: Of the V segments, some could not be distinguished, including TRBV6-2 and TRBV6-3, and were excluded.

The material sequenced was PBMCs. The source is a human donor in good health. The rearrangement links TRBV10-3 to TRBJ2-7; 7 nucleotides agree with TRBD2. The CDR3 is CAIRELAQGEQYF. CDR3 coding DNA: TGTGCCATCAGGGAACTAGCGCAGGGAGAGCAGTACTTC.